These 24 T cell receptor beta chains originate from one sample sequenced in a study of control samples from healthy donors and cancer patients. Measured with immunoSEQ multiplex PCR; TCRdb has only the in-frame clones, and not every one. The sample carries about 75,000 clones, approximately 84% recorded once. The sequenced sample was blood. All receptors come from a man between 50 and 59 years old in good health.

The chain is built from TRBV7-2 and TRBJ1-3; D gene uncertain. The germline CDR1 and CDR2 sequences are SGHTA and FQGNSA. V lost 2 bases to trimming and J lost 4 bases, with 6 bases between them. The CDR3 length is 13 residues. The CDR3 spells CASSLIQGNTIYF. CDR3 nucleotide sequence: TGTGCCAGCAGCTTAATCCAGGGAAACACCATATATTTT.

The chain recombines TRBV16 with TRBJ1-1, with 8 bases aligning to TRBD1. This CDR3 is 15 amino acids long. Germline CDR1 KGHSY, CDR2 FQNENV. J was trimmed by 7 bases and V by 0 bases; bases with no gene match: 7. The CDR3 nucleotides read TGTGCCAGCAGCCAATCTCTCACAGGGGGACGTGAAGCTTTCTTT. Its translation is CASSQSLTGGREAFF. Complete variable domain (other parts from reference TRBV16 and TRBJ1-1): GEEVAQTPKHLVRGEGQKAKLYCAPIKGHSYVFWYQQVLKNEFKFLISFQNENVFDETGMPKERFSAKCLPNSPCSLEIQATKLEDSAVYFCASSQSLTGGREAFFGQGTRLTVV.

This sequence joins TRBV27 and TRBJ2-7; D remains ambiguous. From germline, CDR1 is MNHEY and CDR2 SMNVEV (reference sequence). V was pared by 8 bases and J by 0 bases, with 11 bases between. This CDR3 region has 13 residues. CDR3 in DNA: TGTGCCAGCCGGCTCCAAGGCTCCTACGAGCAGTACTTC. It specifies CASRLQGSYEQYF.

V gene TRBV28 combines with J gene TRBJ2-4; 11 bases line up with TRBD2. Germline V gene sequence: CDR1 MDHEN, CDR2 SYDVKM. V gave up 5 bases and J gave up 15 bases; unmatched junction bases: 12. The CDR3 runs to 14 residues. This chain's CDR3 is CASSRLAGTEGAYF. The CDR3 region has the DNA TGTGCCAGCAGTAGACTAGCGGGGACCGAGGGAGCGTACTTC.

This chain links TRBV5-1 with TRBJ2-3, with 7 bases lining up with TRBD2. This CDR3 spans 14 amino acids. The ends lost 0 bases at V and 3 bases at J; junction bases unmatched: 1. Germline V lookup: CDR1 SGHRS, CDR2 YFSETQ. The CDR3 sequence is CASSLELATDTQYF. In DNA form, the CDR3 reads TGCGCCAGCAGCTTGGAACTAGCGACAGATACGCAGTATTTT.

The CDR3 spells CASSGGRLAGVGNEQFF. As DNA, the CDR3 is TGTGCCAGCAGCGGCGGGAGGCTAGCGGGAGTGGGAAATGAGCAGTTCTTC. The genes are TRBV9 and TRBJ2-1, with 10 bases identical to TRBD2. Looked up from germline, CDR1 is SGDLS and CDR2 is YYNGEE. V lost 3 bases and J lost 7; bases outside the gene matches: 13. The CDR3 extends over 17 amino acids.

The gene calls are TRBV4-2 and TRBJ2-7, with a weak D call TRBD1 (5 bases). V was shortened by 4 bases and J by 1 base, with 11 bases between the two germline ends. Germline values: CDR1 LGHNA, CDR2 YNFKEQ. CDR3 length: 14 residues. CDR3 DNA: TGTGCCAGCAGCCCCGCCGACAGTTCCTACGAGCAGTACTTC. Its translation is CASSPADSSYEQYF.

The J gene is TRBJ2-3, the V gene TRBV24-1; D may be TRBD1 (6 bases). V was shortened by 3 bases and J by 5 bases, with 14 bases between the two germline ends. Germline assignment: CDR1 KGHDR and CDR2 SFDVKD. This CDR3 contains 15 residues. The CDR3 loop reads CATSDVRGILDTQYF. The CDR3 DNA reads TGTGCCACCAGTGATGTCAGGGGAATCTTAGATACGCAGTATTTT.

This clone was recorded only once. The chain links TRBV7-2 to TRBJ1-1; 7 nucleotides align to TRBD1. The germline gives CDR1 SGHTA, CDR2 FQGNSA. The V segment lost 2 bases and the J segment 4 bases; nucleotides outside the gene matches: 7. The CDR3 contains 15 residues. CDR3 in DNA: TGTGCCAGCAGCTTACAGGGGGTAATGAGCACTGAAGCTTTCTTT. Translated, it gives CASSLQGVMSTEAFF.

V and J are TRBV5-6 and TRBJ2-7, with TRBD2 matching over 9 bases. The V segment lost 4 bases and the J segment 3 bases; nucleotides outside the gene matches: 2. The CDR3 totals 13 residues. Per germline, CDR1 SGHDT and CDR2 YYEEEE. This CDR3 is CASSRLAVYEQYF. CDR3 DNA sequence: TGTGCCAGCAGCCGACTAGCGGTCTACGAGCAGTACTTC.

This chain uses TRBV7-8 with TRBJ1-3, with TRBD1 as a possible D gene (6 bases). The CDR3 is 17 amino acids. The germline V and J ends were trimmed by 5 bases and 0 bases, with 17 bases remaining between them. Germline V lookup: CDR1 SGHVS, CDR2 FQNEAQ. This CDR3 is CASSPSAGANSGNTIYF. The CDR3 bases are TGTGCCAGCAGCCCGTCAGCAGGGGCCAACTCTGGAAACACCATATATTTT. The variable domain in full, with the rest retrieved from reference TRBV7-8 and TRBJ1-3, is GAGVSQSPRYKVAKRGQDVALRCDPISGHVSLFWYQQALGQGPEFLTYFQNEAQLDKSGLPSDRFFAERPEGSVSTLKIQRTQQEDSAVYLCASSPSAGANSGNTIYFGEGSWLTVV.

This clone was found a few times. The chain is built from TRBV27 and TRBJ2-2, with 7 bases fitting TRBD1. Germline assignment: CDR1 MNHEY and CDR2 SMNVEV (reference sequence). The length of the CDR3 is 16 residues. The trim removed 6 bases at V and 4 bases at J, leaving 11 bases unmatched. CDR3 amino acids: CASRTLGQSRTGELFF. As DNA, the CDR3 is TGTGCCAGCAGAACACTGGGACAGTCGCGCACCGGGGAGCTGTTTTTT.

The chain uses TRBV23-1 and TRBJ1-5; weak D call: TRBD1 (5 bases). TRBV23-1 is an ORF; its function is uncertain. V lost 4 bases to trimming and J lost 3 bases, with 16 bases between them. CDR3 size: 16 residues. CDR3 amino acids: CASSPTRGRTNQPQHF. The DNA of the CDR3 is TGCGCCAGCAGTCCCACGAGGGGCAGGACCAATCAGCCCCAGCATTTT.

This chain uses TRBV12-3 or TRBV12-4 with TRBJ1-5; a weak D match, TRBD1 (5 bases). V was cut by 3 bases and J by 13 bases, with 10 bases left in between. CDR3 length equals 11 residues. The CDR3 sequence: CASSFGTAQHF. CDR3 bases: TGTGCCAGCAGTTTTGGGACTGCTCAGCATTTT.

The chain recombines TRBV5-1 with TRBJ1-2, with D possibly TRBD1 on 5 matching bases. This CDR3 has 12 amino acids. V dropped 7 bases and J dropped 6 bases, with 13 bases sitting between them. Germline assignment: CDR1 SGHRS and CDR2 YFSETQ. The CDR3 protein is CASRGGVHGYTF. The DNA of the CDR3 is TGCGCCAGCCGCGGGGGGGTTCATGGCTACACCTTC.

The chain links TRBV2 to TRBJ1-2, with unresolved D. Germline V gene lookup returns CDR1 SNHLY and CDR2 FYNNEI. Trimming pared 4 bases from V and 5 bases from J, leaving 11 bases between. CDR3 length: 13 residues. The CDR3 DNA is TGTGCCAGCAGTGTCAACCTACAGTATGGCTACACCTTC. Encoded protein: CASSVNLQYGYTF.

The chain is built from TRBV5-1 and TRBJ1-4; D is perhaps TRBD1 (5 bases). The CDR3 spans 15 residues. Per the germline V gene, CDR1 is SGHRS and CDR2 is YFSETQ. V lost 2 bases to trimming and J lost 10 bases, with 18 bases between them. The CDR3 sequence is CASSLGGDASSKLFF. As DNA, the CDR3 is TGCGCCAGCAGCTTAGGAGGGGATGCCTCTTCAAAACTGTTTTTT.

The genes are TRBV7-6 and TRBJ1-1, with a tentative D call TRBD1 (5 bases). V was trimmed by 3 bases and J by 5 bases, leaving 16 bases between them. This CDR3 is built from 15 residues. Germline CDR1 SGHVS, CDR2 FNYEAQ. The CDR3, as DNA: TGTGCCAGCAGCTTGAACCCCTTCCGACAGACTGAAGCTTTCTTT. Protein: CASSLNPFRQTEAFF.

The chain links TRBV4-3 to TRBJ1-1, with D hard to call. CDR1 and CDR2 from the germline V gene are LGHNA and YSLEER. Trimming removed 3 bases from V and 7 bases from J, with 12 bases in between. This CDR3 contains 13 residues. The CDR3 here is CASSHGRYGEAFF. The CDR3 DNA reads TGCGCCAGCAGCCACGGGAGGTATGGTGAAGCTTTCTTT.

The chain carries TRBV27 and TRBJ2-7; D possibly corresponds to TRBD1 (6 bases). V was trimmed by 2 bases and J by 6 bases, leaving 11 bases between them. This CDR3 region has 13 residues. The germline gives CDR1 MNHEY, CDR2 SMNVEV (reference sequence). In nucleotides, the CDR3 is TGTGCCAGCAGTTTAACAGGGACGGGCGAGCAGTACTTC. Translated: CASSLTGTGEQYF.

This chain joins TRBV30 and TRBJ1-4; 7 bases are a match to TRBD1. This CDR3 has 15 amino acids. Germline V gives CDR1 GTSNPN, CDR2 SVGIG (reference sequence). J lost 7 bases, V lost 2 bases, and 10 bases had no gene match. CDR3 coding DNA: TGTGCCTGGAGTACCCGAAGGGGGCTTAGTGAAAAACTGTTTTTT. Translating gives CAWSTRRGLSEKLFF.

In regard to this clone: Relative to the germline gene, one junction end is altered; a read error may explain this. This sequence joins TRBV5-1 and TRBJ1-1, with D perhaps TRBD1 (6 bases). The CDR3 extends over 16 amino acids. The V gene's germline CDR1 is SGHRS and CDR2 YFSETQ. The chain's CDR3 is CAGSSKGRTDNTEAFF. Written as DNA, the CDR3 is TGCGCCGGCAGCTCAAAGGGCCGGACAGACAACACTGAAGCTTTCTTT. The whole variable domain, filled in from reference TRBV5-1 and TRBJ1-1, reads KAGVTQTPRYLIKTRGQQVTLSCSPISGHRSVSWYQQTPGQGLQFLFEYFSETQRNKGNFPGRFSGRQFSNSRSEMNVSTLELGDSALYLCAGSSKGRTDNTEAFFGQGTRLTVV.

The CDR3 coding sequence is TGTGCCTGGACCACCGGGGGAGAGACCCAGTACTTC. Encoded protein: CAWTTGGETQYF. This rearrangement joins TRBV30 to TRBJ2-5, with TRBD2 as a possible D gene (6 bases). Looked up from germline, CDR1 is GTSNPN and CDR2 is SVGIG (reference sequence). The V end was cut by 4 bases, the J end by 4 bases, with 10 bases between. This CDR3 spans 12 amino acids.

The chain links TRBV27 to TRBJ2-7, with 7 bases fitting TRBD1. V shed 6 bases and J 4 bases; nucleotides not matched to a gene: 12. The CDR3 is 15 amino acids. Germline lookup yields CDR1 MNHEY and CDR2 SMNVEV (reference sequence). The CDR3 spells CASSDSGGDWYEQYF. In DNA form, the CDR3 reads TGTGCCAGCAGCGACTCAGGGGGAGATTGGTACGAGCAGTACTTC.